Presented here are 25 T cell receptor beta chains from one specimen sequenced in a study of a mutant IDH1 vaccine in newly diagnosed glioma. Time point noted: baseline, week 1 (first vaccination visit). The treatment: pre-vaccination baseline after standard-of-care therapy. The method was immunoSEQ multiplex PCR; TCRdb's version includes in-frame clones alone and lacks a portion of them. The sample shows tens of thousands of clones, 80% to 90% of them seen only once. Sequenced material: PBMCs, taken from a glioma patient treated with radiotherapy, temozolomide or both. The receptor source for this set is a man between 18 and 35 years old with glioma.

This clone is termed medium-sized (0.01 to 0.1%). The chain combines TRBV11-1 with TRBJ1-1; 8 positions match TRBD1. The CDR3 is made up of 16 amino acids. Germline V CDR1 and CDR2: SGHAT, FQDESV (reference sequence). V gave up 4 bases and J gave up 6 bases; unmatched junction bases: 13. CDR3 loop: CASSSQGDSEKSEAFF. The CDR3 DNA reads TGTGCCAGCAGCTCACAGGGGGACTCGGAAAAATCTGAAGCTTTCTTT.

This chain joins TRBV18 and TRBJ1-2; D is undetermined. Trimming stripped 3 bases from V and 0 bases from J, with 11 bases between. Germline V gives CDR1 KGHSH, CDR2 LQKENI. The CDR3 covers 15 residues. This chain's CDR3 is CASSPPGGPNYGYTF. CDR3 DNA: TGTGCCAGCTCACCCCCCGGCGGACCTAACTATGGCTACACCTTC.

The CDR3, as DNA: TGTGCCAGCAGCTTTCTTCTTCCCGTAGCGGGAAGTACAGATACGCAGTATTTT. It specifies CASSFLLPVAGSTDTQYF. This chain connects TRBV7-8 to TRBJ2-3, with 8 bases lining up with TRBD2. Trimming cost V 3 bases and J 3 bases; bases outside gene matches: 14. The length of the CDR3 is 18 residues. The germline CDR1 and CDR2 sequences are SGHVS and FQNEAQ. Supplemented by reference TRBV7-8 and TRBJ2-3, the full variable domain reads GAGVSQSPRYKVAKRGQDVALRCDPISGHVSLFWYQQALGQGPEFLTYFQNEAQLDKSGLPSDRFFAERPEGSVSTLKIQRTQQEDSAVYLCASSFLLPVAGSTDTQYFGPGTRLTVL.

This sequence joins TRBV14 and TRBJ2-3; D is possibly TRBD1 (5 bases). Germline V CDR1 and CDR2: SGHDN, FVKESK. V lost 1 base and J 1 base, leaving 9 bases between the germline ends. This CDR3 contains 15 residues. CDR3 nucleotides: TGTGCCAGCAGCCAAGGGACACAACGCACAGATACGCAGTATTTT. Protein: CASSQGTQRTDTQYF.

This clone showed up just once. This sequence joins TRBV16 and TRBJ2-7, with D tentatively TRBD2 (6 bases). V shed 2 bases and J shed 2 bases, with 7 bases lying between them. The V gene's germline CDR1 is KGHSY and CDR2 FQNENV. The CDR3 has 13 residues. The CDR3 DNA reads TGTGCCAGCAGCCAAACGGGGGCCTACGAGCAGTACTTC. Translated: CASSQTGAYEQYF.

This chain links TRBV25-1 with TRBJ1-1, with D perhaps matching TRBD1 (6 bases). The V end was cut by 2 bases, the J end by 3 bases, with 16 bases between. Germline V gene data show CDR1 as MGHDK and CDR2 as SYGVNS. The CDR3 is 16 residues long. CDR3 nucleotide sequence: TGTGCCAGCAGTGAAGGGGGGGGGCGCGGGGACACTGAAGCTTTCTTT. Its protein is CASSEGGGRGDTEAFF.

V is TRBV7-8 and J is TRBJ2-5, with TRBD1 identical over 11 bases. Per germline, CDR1 SGHVS and CDR2 FQNEAQ. V shed 5 bases and J 4 bases; nucleotides not matched to a gene: 12. The CDR3 runs 17 residues. CDR3 region: CASSPGTGGPGLETQYF. CDR3 nucleotides: TGTGCCAGCAGCCCGGGGACAGGGGGGCCGGGATTAGAGACCCAGTACTTC. The whole variable domain, filled in from reference TRBV7-8 and TRBJ2-5, reads GAGVSQSPRYKVAKRGQDVALRCDPISGHVSLFWYQQALGQGPEFLTYFQNEAQLDKSGLPSDRFFAERPEGSVSTLKIQRTQQEDSAVYLCASSPGTGGPGLETQYFGPGTRLLVL.

V is TRBV10-3 and J is TRBJ2-2; weak D call: TRBD1 (6 bases). This CDR3 comprises 14 residues. Germline CDR1 is ENHRY and CDR2 is SYGVKD. The V gene lost 10 bases and the J gene lost 0 bases, with 12 bases spanning the gap. CDR3 sequence (DNA): TGTGCCACCGGCGACAGGCCGAACACCGGGGAGCTGTTTTTT. Translated, it gives CATGDRPNTGELFF.

The chain links TRBV25-1 to TRBJ2-7; 10 bases are a match to TRBD1. With V trimmed by 6 bases and J by 2 bases, 7 bases remained unmatched. Germline assignment: CDR1 MGHDK and CDR2 SYGVNS. The CDR3 extends over 15 amino acids. In DNA form, the CDR3 reads TGTGCCAGCAGGCCTCCCGGGACAGGGGCCTACGAGCAGTACTTC. This gives the protein CASRPPGTGAYEQYF.

The V call is TRBV5-4, the J call TRBJ1-1, with 10 bases lining up with TRBD1. V trimming: 3 bases; J trimming: 3 bases; junction bases outside the gene matches: 5. The CDR3 loop spans 15 amino acids. The germline CDR1 and CDR2 sequences are SGHNT and YYREEE (reference sequence). CDR3 nucleotides: TGTGCCAGCAGCTCCCACGGACAGGGGGACACTGAAGCTTTCTTT. Translated, it gives CASSSHGQGDTEAFF.

V usage is TRBV7-9 and J usage is TRBJ2-1, with 8 bases aligning to TRBD1. Germline lookup yields CDR1 SEHNR and CDR2 FQNEAQ (reference sequence). CDR3 size: 16 residues. With V trimmed by 4 bases and J by 0 bases, 5 bases remained unmatched. The CDR3 nucleotides read TGTGCCAGCAGCTCCCACAGGGGGAGCTCCTACAATGAGCAGTTCTTC. As protein: CASSSHRGSSYNEQFF.

There are a few counts of this clone. V is TRBV19 and J is TRBJ2-1; D might be TRBD1 or TRBD2, each matching 6 bases. V gave up 6 bases and J gave up 6 bases, with 12 bases separating them. Germline values: CDR1 LNHDA, CDR2 SQIVND (reference sequence). CDR3 length equals 13 residues. Here the CDR3 reads CASSAQGGNEQFF. The CDR3 DNA reads as TGTGCCAGTAGCGCACAGGGAGGCAATGAGCAGTTCTTC.

The chain has TRBV10-3 and TRBJ1-1; D is perhaps TRBD1 (6 bases). Between the trimmed V and J ends, which lost 6 bases and 7 bases, there was a span of 15 bases. Germline lookup yields CDR1 ENHRY and CDR2 SYGVKD. CDR3 size: 13 residues. This CDR3 reads CAIREQGGDEAFF. The DNA of the CDR3 is TGTGCCATCAGGGAACAGGGAGGAGATGAAGCTTTCTTT.

The chain couples TRBV11-2 to TRBJ1-1; D is possibly TRBD1 (5 bases). The CDR3 loop spans 13 amino acids. V lost 1 base and J lost 4, with 7 bases in between. Per germline, CDR1 SGHAT and CDR2 FQNNGV. The CDR3 bases are TGTGCCAGCAGCTTAGTGAGGGGCACTGAAGCTTTCTTT. This codes for CASSLVRGTEAFF.

The chain couples TRBV20-1 to TRBJ2-5; TRBD2 matches 8 bases. This CDR3 is 11 amino acids long. Trimming took 6 bases from V and 5 from J; bases not matched to a gene: 2. Germline V CDR1 and CDR2: DFQATT, SNEGSKA (reference sequence). Written as DNA, the CDR3 is TGCAGTGCATCGGGGGGGGAGACCCAGTACTTC. Translation gives CSASGGETQYF.

This clone was seen more than once but under ten times. This sequence joins TRBV19 and TRBJ1-5; 9 nucleotides align to TRBD1. The CDR3 spans 14 residues. V was clipped by 6 bases and J by 9 bases; unmatched bases: 9. Germline V CDR1 and CDR2: LNHDA, SQIVND (reference sequence). CDR3 nucleotides: TGTGCCAGTAGCGGGACAGGGAGTAGGGTGCCCCAGCATTTT. Residues: CASSGTGSRVPQHF.

The chain recombines TRBV27 with TRBJ2-7, with D possibly TRBD2 on 6 matching bases. This CDR3 region has 13 residues. The ends were cut back, 3 bases at V and 4 bases at J, with 10 bases in the middle. Germline V lookup: CDR1 MNHEY, CDR2 SMNVEV (reference sequence). CDR3 loop: CASSLVGGYEQYF. The CDR3 DNA reads TGTGCCAGCAGTTTGGTTGGAGGGTACGAGCAGTACTTC.

The gene calls are TRBV5-1 and TRBJ1-3; D is unresolved. V lost 0 bases and J lost 1, with 8 bases in between. The germline V gene encodes CDR1 SGHRS and CDR2 YFSETQ. This CDR3 region has 15 residues. The CDR3 is CASSLDGFSGNTIYF. Here the CDR3 DNA reads TGCGCCAGCAGCTTGGATGGCTTTTCTGGAAACACCATATATTTT.

The CDR3 coding sequence is TGTGCCAGCCGGAGAGGGGGCGGGGAGCTGTTTTTT. It codes for CASRRGGGELFF. This chain joins TRBV5-4 and TRBJ2-2, with TRBD1 as a possible D gene (6 bases). The germline CDR1 and CDR2 sequences are SGHNT and YYREEE (reference sequence). The germline V and J ends were trimmed by 7 bases and 7 bases, with 11 bases remaining between them. This CDR3 is 12 amino acids long.

The J gene is TRBJ2-7, the V gene TRBV4-1; 7 bases agree with TRBD1. This CDR3 is built from 15 residues. The trim removed 4 bases at V and 3 bases at J, leaving 9 bases unmatched. Germline CDR1 and CDR2: MGHRA and YSYEKL. DNA for the CDR3: TGCGCCAGCAGCCCCCGACAGGGAGAAGTCTACGAGCAGTACTTC. Encoded protein: CASSPRQGEVYEQYF.

The chain links TRBV4-2 to TRBJ1-5; D possibly corresponds to TRBD1 (5 bases). In germline, CDR1 is LGHNA, CDR2 YNFKEQ. CDR3 length: 19 residues. V was cut by 0 bases and J by 2 bases, with 20 bases left in between. The DNA for the CDR3 is TGTGCCAGCAGCCAAGATGCAGTGGGGGACGTTTCCCGCAATCAGCCCCAGCATTTT. The encoded protein is CASSQDAVGDVSRNQPQHF.

The CDR3 region has the DNA TGTGCCAGCAGCTTACGGGCAGCGCCCAACACTGAAGCTTTCTTT. Amino acid sequence: CASSLRAAPNTEAFF. The chain has TRBV7-2 and TRBJ1-1; D is uncertain. The CDR3 sequence is 15 residues long. Deletions cut 2 bases from V and 2 bases from J, with 12 bases between. Germline V gives CDR1 SGHTA, CDR2 FQGNSA. Combining the CDR3 with reference TRBV7-2 and TRBJ1-1 gives the whole variable domain GAGVSQSPSNKVTEKGKDVELRCDPISGHTALYWYRQSLGQGLEFLIYFQGNSAPDKSGLPSDRFSAERTGGSVSTLTIQRTQQEDSAVYLCASSLRAAPNTEAFFGQGTRLTVV.

The V gene is TRBV7-9, the J gene TRBJ1-1; D might be TRBD1 (5 bases). Trimming left V 5 bases short and J 0 bases short, with 19 bases between. CDR1 and CDR2 (germline): SEHNR, FQNEAQ (reference sequence). The CDR3 spans 17 residues. The CDR3 loop reads CASSRESGLGLNTEAFF. The CDR3 coding sequence is TGTGCCAGCAGCCGAGAGTCGGGGCTAGGCTTGAACACTGAAGCTTTCTTT.

The chain carries TRBV9 and TRBJ1-2; D remains ambiguous. The V gene's germline CDR1 is SGDLS and CDR2 YYNGEE. The CDR3 sequence is 16 residues long. Trimming shortened V by 4 bases and J by 4 bases, and 20 bases separated the two germline ends. The CDR3: CASSPNSVARGYGYTF. CDR3 nucleotides: TGTGCCAGCAGCCCAAACTCGGTTGCCCGGGGCTATGGCTACACCTTC.

The V gene is TRBV2, the J gene TRBJ2-2, with D hard to call. CDR3 length: 13 amino acids. With 4 bases removed from V and 6 bases from J, the gap between germline ends came to 9 bases. Germline V gene sequence: CDR1 SNHLY, CDR2 FYNNEI. CDR3 sequence: CASSVLGSGELFF. The CDR3, as DNA: TGTGCCAGCAGTGTGCTGGGCTCCGGGGAGCTGTTTTTT.